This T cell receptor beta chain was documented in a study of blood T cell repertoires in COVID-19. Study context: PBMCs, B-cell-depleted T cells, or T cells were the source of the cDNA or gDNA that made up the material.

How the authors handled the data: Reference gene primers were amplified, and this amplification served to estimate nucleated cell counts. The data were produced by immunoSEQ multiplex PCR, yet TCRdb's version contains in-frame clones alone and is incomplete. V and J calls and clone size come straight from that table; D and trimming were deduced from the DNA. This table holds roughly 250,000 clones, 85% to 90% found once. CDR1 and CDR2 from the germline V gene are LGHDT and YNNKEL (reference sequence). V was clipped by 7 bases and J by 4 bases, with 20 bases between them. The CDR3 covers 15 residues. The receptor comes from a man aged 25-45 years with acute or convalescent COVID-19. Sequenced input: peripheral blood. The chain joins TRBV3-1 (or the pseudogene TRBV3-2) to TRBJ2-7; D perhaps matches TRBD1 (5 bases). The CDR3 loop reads CASITDSLSRYEQYF. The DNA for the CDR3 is TGTGCCAGCATCACAGACAGTCTAAGCCGGTACGAGCAGTACTTC.